This is a list of T cell receptor beta chains from one sample in a study of blood T cell repertoires in COVID-19. Clones were read by immunoSEQ multiplex PCR, and TCRdb kept only the in-frame ones, dropping some. The sample yields approximately 190,000 clones, 80% to 90% seen once. Material for sequencing was peripheral blood. The receptors come from a woman aged 70 to 79 with active or convalescent COVID-19. The CDR3 runs from the conserved cysteine through the conserved F or W. Each record gives: J gene, V gene, clone size, D gene, CDR3 DNA, CDR3 protein. D genes are given only for firm matches. Clone size appears in some rows only: once, few, many, or a class for an expanded clone.

J: TRBJ2-5
V: TRBV6-1
size: once
D: NA
DNA: TGTGCCAGCAGTGAGCATTTTAGCGGAAAACAAGAGACCCAGTACTTC
CDR3: CASSEHFSGKQETQYF

J: TRBJ1-5
V: TRBV4-1
size: NA
D: NA
DNA: TGCGCCAGCAGCCAAGATTACGAGCGGCCCCAGCATTTT
CDR3: CASSQDYERPQHF

J: TRBJ2-7
V: TRBV2
size: NA
D: TRBD1
DNA: TGTGCCAGCAGTGAAGAAACCTCGACAGGGCACGAGCAGTACTTC
CDR3: CASSEETSTGHEQYF

J: TRBJ2-1
V: TRBV24-1
size: NA
D: TRBD1
DNA: TGTGCCACCAGTGATTCCCGACAGGGCCTTTACAATGAGCAGTTCTTC
CDR3: CATSDSRQGLYNEQFF

J: TRBJ2-7
V: TRBV6-5
size: NA
D: TRBD2
DNA: TGTGCCAGCAGTCTCCTTAGCGGGAGCCAAGAGCAGTACTTC
CDR3: CASSLLSGSQEQYF

J: TRBJ1-1
V: TRBV5-6
size: NA
D: NA
DNA: TGTGCCAGCAGCTTCTGGGGCCTAATGAACACTGAAGCTTTCTTT
CDR3: CASSFWGLMNTEAFF

J: TRBJ1-2
V: TRBV30
size: NA
D: TRBD1
DNA: TGTGCCTGGAGTGTACAGGGGGCAGTTGGCTACACCTTC
CDR3: CAWSVQGAVGYTF

J: TRBJ1-4
V: TRBV28
size: NA
D: NA
DNA: TGTGCCAGCAGTTTGATCGGGGGAGCTAATGAAAAACTGTTTTTT
CDR3: CASSLIGGANEKLFF

J: TRBJ2-7
V: TRBV7-9
size: few
D: NA
DNA: TGTGCCAGCAGCTTAATAATCTCCGAGCAGTACTTC
CDR3: CASSLIISEQYF

J: TRBJ2-3
V: TRBV24-1
size: NA
D: TRBD1
DNA: TGTGCCACCAGCCGGGACAGTTCCACAGATACGCAGTATTTT
CDR3: CATSRDSSTDTQYF

J: TRBJ2-1
V: TRBV6-5
size: NA
D: TRBD2
DNA: TGTGCCAGCAGCGTCGTGGCTAGCGGTTACAATGAGCAGTTCTTC
CDR3: CASSVVASGYNEQFF

J: TRBJ2-7
V: TRBV6-5
size: NA
D: TRBD1
DNA: TGTGCCAGCAGTTTCCTACAGGGGTACGAGCAGTACTTC
CDR3: CASSFLQGYEQYF

J: TRBJ2-5
V: TRBV10-1
size: NA
D: TRBD2
DNA: TGCGCCAGCAAAACTAGCGGGAGTAGAGAGACCCAGTACTTC
CDR3: CASKTSGSRETQYF

J: TRBJ2-3
V: TRBV9
size: NA
D: NA
DNA: TGTGCCAGCAGCTTCCGACATCAATTTACTAGCACAGATACGCAGTATTTT
CDR3: CASSFRHQFTSTDTQYF

J: TRBJ1-1
V: TRBV12-5
size: NA
D: NA
DNA: TGTGCTAGTGGTTTCGGCGGAAAGATGAACACTGAAGCTTTCTTT
CDR3: CASGFGGKMNTEAFF

J: TRBJ2-2
V: TRBV2
size: NA
D: TRBD2
DNA: TGTGCCAGCAGTCCCAGGGGTAGCGGGAGGGCCACGGTGAACACCGGGGAGCTGTTTTTT
CDR3: CASSPRGSGRATVNTGELFF

J: TRBJ1-4
V: TRBV7-9
size: NA
D: TRBD1
DNA: TGTGCCAGCAGCTCAACAGGGGGGGCTGAAAAACTGTTTTTT
CDR3: CASSSTGGAEKLFF

J: TRBJ2-1
V: TRBV6-1
size: NA
D: TRBD2
DNA: TGTGCCAGCAGTGAACTAGCGGGAGTTTTTAATGAGCAGTTCTTC
CDR3: CASSELAGVFNEQFF

J: TRBJ2-3
V: TRBV5-1
size: few
D: TRBD2
DNA: TGCGCCAGCAGCTTGTGGGGGAGGGCCCGCCAGGATACGCAGTATTTT
CDR3: CASSLWGRARQDTQYF

J: TRBJ2-7
V: TRBV13
size: NA
D: TRBD2
DNA: TGTGCCAGCAGCTTAGCGGCTAGCGGGGCAAATTACTACGAGCAGTACTTC
CDR3: CASSLAASGANYYEQYF

J: TRBJ2-3
V: TRBV7-2
size: NA
D: NA
DNA: TGTGCCAGCAGCGGTAGTATCACAGATACGCAGTATTTT
CDR3: CASSGSITDTQYF

J: TRBJ2-1
V: TRBV9
size: NA
D: NA
DNA: TGTGCCAGCAGCGTAGTACCCAGCTACAATGAGCAGTTCTTC
CDR3: CASSVVPSYNEQFF

J: TRBJ2-2
V: TRBV12-3/TRBV12-4
size: NA
D: NA
DNA: TGTGCCAGCAGTTTAGCGAGGGCCGGGGAGCTGTTTTTT
CDR3: CASSLARAGELFF

J: TRBJ1-5
V: TRBV28
size: NA
D: TRBD1
DNA: TGTGCCAGCAGGACAGGGGGCGTTAATCAGCCCCAGCATTTT
CDR3: CASRTGGVNQPQHF

J: TRBJ2-5
V: TRBV7-3
size: NA
D: TRBD2
DNA: TGTGCCAGCAGCAAGGGGGCTAGCGGGAGCCAAGAGACCCAGTACTTC
CDR3: CASSKGASGSQETQYF

J: TRBJ1-1
V: TRBV11-2
size: NA
D: TRBD1
DNA: TGTGCCAGCAGCTCCCATGGACAGGCGAACACTGAAGCTTTCTTT
CDR3: CASSSHGQANTEAFF

J: TRBJ1-1
V: TRBV19
size: NA
D: NA
DNA: TGTGCCAGTAGTATATCGACAGTGAACACTGAAGCTTTCTTT
CDR3: CASSISTVNTEAFF

J: TRBJ2-1
V: TRBV7-2
size: NA
D: NA
DNA: TGTGCCAGCAGCTTCTCCGGGACTTCCTCCTACAATGAGCAGTTCTTC
CDR3: CASSFSGTSSYNEQFF

J: TRBJ1-6
V: TRBV5-1
size: NA
D: TRBD1
DNA: TGCGCCAGCAGCTTGGCTATAACAGGGGGCGCGGATTCACCCCTCCACTTT
CDR3: CASSLAITGGADSPLHF

J: TRBJ1-6
V: TRBV28
size: NA
D: NA
DNA: TGTGCCAGCAGCCCCGGGGGGCAGGGATTTAGAAATTCACCCCTCCACTTT
CDR3: CASSPGGQGFRNSPLHF

J: TRBJ2-5
V: TRBV5-4
size: NA
D: TRBD2
DNA: TGTGCCAGCAGCACTGGGACTAGCGGGACCCAAGAGACCCAGTACTTC
CDR3: CASSTGTSGTQETQYF

J: TRBJ2-3
V: TRBV9
size: NA
D: NA
DNA: TGTGCCAGCAGCGTAGTGGCCTCAGCGGGCATCACAGATACGCAGTATTTT
CDR3: CASSVVASAGITDTQYF

J: TRBJ2-1
V: TRBV5-1
size: NA
D: NA
DNA: TGCGCCAGCAGCTTGGGGCAATATCCTAGACTAGGAGTTCGGGAGCAGTTCTTC
CDR3: CASSLGQYPRLGVREQFF

J: TRBJ2-1
V: TRBV24-1
size: NA
D: TRBD2
DNA: TGTGCCACCAGCCACAAACTAGCGGGAGCCTACAATGAGCAGTTCTTC
CDR3: CATSHKLAGAYNEQFF

J: TRBJ2-3
V: TRBV3-1/TRBV3-2
size: NA
D: TRBD2
DNA: TGTGCCAGCAGCCAAGACCCGGGAGGCGGGAACGTCCCAGATACGCAGTATTTT
CDR3: CASSQDPGGGNVPDTQYF

J: TRBJ1-5
V: TRBV20-1
size: once
D: NA
DNA: TGCAGTGCTAGTCGCGGGGGGATCAGCAATCAGCCCCAGCATTTT
CDR3: CSASRGGISNQPQHF

J: TRBJ2-1
V: TRBV2
size: few
D: TRBD2
DNA: TGTGCCAGCAGACGAACAGCGGGGGGCACCTACAATGAGCAGTTCTTC
CDR3: CASRRTAGGTYNEQFF

J: TRBJ2-7
V: TRBV7-7
size: NA
D: NA
DNA: TGTGCCAGCAGTTTGTCCGGGGACAACGAGCAGTACTTC
CDR3: CASSLSGDNEQYF

J: TRBJ1-1
V: TRBV9
size: NA
D: NA
DNA: TGTGCCAGCAGCGTAGCGCCCCTGAGCACTGAAGCTTTCTTT
CDR3: CASSVAPLSTEAFF

J: TRBJ2-3
V: TRBV18
size: once
D: TRBD2
DNA: TGTGCCAGCTCACCGTCGTTGTTACTAGCGGGAGCCCCCACCCCCACAGATACGCAGTATTTT
CDR3: CASSPSLLLAGAPTPTDTQYF

J: TRBJ2-1
V: TRBV3-1/TRBV3-2
size: NA
D: TRBD2
DNA: TGTGCCAGCAGCCAAGATCTAGCGGGATTCTCATACAATGAGCAGTTCTTC
CDR3: CASSQDLAGFSYNEQFF

J: TRBJ1-2
V: TRBV28
size: once
D: NA
DNA: TGTGCCAGCAGCCCACGGGCGGGGAACTATGGCTACACCTTC
CDR3: CASSPRAGNYGYTF

J: TRBJ2-1
V: TRBV5-1
size: NA
D: TRBD2
DNA: TGCGCCAGCAGCTTGGCCATGGGGACTAGCAATGAGCAGTTCTTC
CDR3: CASSLAMGTSNEQFF

J: TRBJ2-7
V: TRBV3-1/TRBV3-2
size: NA
D: TRBD2
DNA: TGTGCCAGCAGCAACGGACTAGCGGGGATCTACGAGCAGTACTTC
CDR3: CASSNGLAGIYEQYF

J: TRBJ2-6
V: TRBV24-1
size: NA
D: TRBD1
DNA: TGTGCCACCAGTGATTTGAGCGGACAGGGTTCTGGGGCCAACGTCCTGACTTTC
CDR3: CATSDLSGQGSGANVLTF

J: TRBJ2-4
V: TRBV7-9
size: NA
D: TRBD1
DNA: TGTGCCAGCAGCTTGGACAGGGCGGAATTAGCCAAAAACATTCAGTACTTC
CDR3: CASSLDRAELAKNIQYF

J: TRBJ2-4
V: TRBV5-4
size: NA
D: TRBD2
DNA: TGTGCCAGCAGCCCAGGGACTAGCGAGTTGAAATCAAACATTCAGTACTTC
CDR3: CASSPGTSELKSNIQYF

J: TRBJ2-1
V: TRBV28
size: NA
D: TRBD2
DNA: TGTGCCAGCAGTTCCCCGGGTTTAACTAGCGGGAGGGCCTTTCAGTTCTTC
CDR3: CASSSPGLTSGRAFQFF

J: TRBJ1-1
V: TRBV6-1
size: NA
D: NA
DNA: TGTGCCAGCAGTGAAGGGCAGGCTTCGAATGAAGCTTTCTTT
CDR3: CASSEGQASNEAFF